These 14 T cell receptor beta chains were sequenced from one sample in a study of Graves' ophthalmopathy and Graves' hyperthyroidism. The sequenced template was RNA, covering the TCR beta CDR3 region. RT-PCR was first run with HTBI primers, then multiplex PCR in a second round. TCRdb ran MiXCR on the multiplex PCR reads and lists one entry per CDR3 protein. Of about 400,000 distinct CDR3 sequences in the sample, 15% to 19% were seen once. Sequenced input: peripheral blood. The receptor source for this set is a woman younger than 35 with stable Graves' hyperthyroidism.

This clonotype was detected many times. V gene TRBV7-2 combines with J gene TRBJ2-5, with D maybe TRBD1 (6 bases). Trimming stripped 6 bases from V and 3 bases from J, with 11 bases between. This CDR3 is built from 13 residues. From germline, CDR1 is SGHTA and CDR2 FQGNSA. The CDR3 loop is CASRRAGEETQYF. Written as DNA, the CDR3 is TGTGCCAGCAGACGCGCAGGGGAAGAGACCCAGTACTTC. The full variable domain, with the rest looked up from reference TRBV7-2 and TRBJ2-5, is GAGVSQSPSNKVTEKGKDVELRCDPISGHTALYWYRQSLGQGLEFLIYFQGNSAPDKSGLPSDRFSAERTGGSVSTLTIQRTQQEDSAVYLCASRRAGEETQYFGPGTRLLVL.

There are many counts of this clonotype. V is TRBV20-1 and J is TRBJ1-1, with D tentatively TRBD1 (6 bases). Deletions cut 6 bases from V and 1 base from J, with 15 bases between. Germline V lookup: CDR1 DFQATT, CDR2 SNEGSKA (reference sequence). This CDR3 has 14 amino acids. CDR3 DNA: TGCAGTGCAAAAAGAGGGGGTAAGAACACTGAAGCTTTCTTT. Residues: CSAKRGGKNTEAFF.

This clonotype has at least ten counts. The gene calls are TRBV11-1 and TRBJ1-2; 11 bases match TRBD1. This CDR3 is built from 16 residues. The V gene end was trimmed by 5 bases and the J gene end by 7 bases; junction bases not matched to a gene: 12. CDR1 SGHAT and CDR2 FQDESV come from the germline V gene (reference sequence). CDR3 DNA: TGTGCCAGCAGCCCTGGACAGGGGGCTCTACTTGGTGGCTACACCTTC. It codes for CASSPGQGALLGGYTF.

This clonotype was detected many times. The CDR3 here is CASSSGLEKETQYF. CDR3 DNA: TGTGCCAGCAGCTCGGGACTAGAAAAAGAGACCCAGTACTTC. J is TRBJ2-5 and V is TRBV6-6; 8 nucleotides align to TRBD2. V gave up 6 bases and J gave up 3 bases; unmatched junction bases: 6. The CDR3 totals 14 residues. Germline V CDR1 and CDR2: MNHNY, SVGAGI (reference sequence).

This clonotype was observed many times. This rearrangement joins TRBV6-5 to TRBJ1-2; a weak D match, TRBD1 (5 bases). The CDR3 length is 13 residues. V shed 5 bases and J shed 7 bases, with 14 bases lying between them. CDR1 and CDR2 from the germline V gene are MNHEY and SVGAGI. The DNA of the CDR3 is TGTGCCAGCAGTCCGGACACTTCTTCTGGCTACACCTTC. Translation: CASSPDTSSGYTF.

The gene calls are TRBV20-1 and TRBJ2-7, with 9 bases that match TRBD1. Trimming at V came to 5 bases and at J to 5 bases, leaving 13 bases not matched to a gene. The CDR3 covers 15 residues. Germline CDR1 DFQATT, CDR2 SNEGSKA (reference sequence). The CDR3 DNA follows: TGCAGTGCTCAAACCCCCGGGACAGGGATGAACGAGCAGTACTTC. Amino acids: CSAQTPGTGMNEQYF.

This clonotype was counted ten times or more. The chain joins TRBV12-5 to TRBJ1-1; D perhaps matches TRBD1 (6 bases). The CDR3 is made up of 14 amino acids. With 1 base removed from V and 8 bases from J, the gap between germline ends came to 14 bases. Per the germline V gene, CDR1 is LGHNT and CDR2 is FRNRAP. Written as DNA, the CDR3 is TGTGCTAGTGGTTTGGGCGACAGGCGTTGGGAAGCTTTCTTT. It codes for CASGLGDRRWEAFF.

This clonotype was detected many times. V gene TRBV11-2 combines with J gene TRBJ2-4; TRBD2 might be the D (5 bases). Germline CDR1 reads SGHAT; CDR2 reads FQNNGV. The CDR3 sequence is 16 residues long. The germline V and J ends were trimmed by 4 bases and 2 bases, with 15 bases remaining between them. The CDR3 region has the DNA TGTGCCAGCAGCTACGGACTTCCGTGGACCAAAAACATTCAGTACTTC. Protein product: CASSYGLPWTKNIQYF.

In its sample, this clonotype was seen many times. V is TRBV24-1 and J is TRBJ1-2, with TRBD1 matching 8 bases. This CDR3 is built from 16 residues. V was pared by 3 bases and J by 8 bases, with 13 bases of the junction left unmatched. CDR1 is KGHDR and CDR2 is SFDVKD in the germline V gene. CDR3 loop: CATSDPGTGSSGGYTF. Here the CDR3 DNA reads TGTGCCACCAGTGATCCCGGGACAGGAAGTTCGGGAGGCTACACCTTC.

This clonotype was recorded at least ten times. The chain is built from TRBV7-2 and TRBJ2-7, with a weak D call TRBD1 (5 bases). V was pared by 5 bases and J by 5 bases, with 13 bases between. CDR1 is SGHTA, CDR2 FQGNSA, per germline. The CDR3 has 13 amino acids. The CDR3 bases are TGTGCCAGCAGCACGCCGCAGGGCCACGAGCAGTACTTC. It specifies CASSTPQGHEQYF.

This clonotype was seen at least ten times. The rearrangement links TRBV15 to TRBJ1-1; a weak D match, TRBD1 (6 bases). This CDR3 has 15 residues. Per germline, CDR1 LNHNV and CDR2 YYDKDF (reference sequence). Trimming shortened V by 0 bases and J by 3 bases, and 11 bases separated the two germline ends. The DNA of the CDR3 is TGTGCCACCAGCAGAGAAAGGCAGGGGCACACTGAAGCTTTCTTT. This encodes CATSRERQGHTEAFF.

V and J are TRBV5-1 and TRBJ1-1, with D uncertain. Germline V gene data show CDR1 as SGHRS and CDR2 as YFSETQ. The CDR3 sequence is 14 residues long. V gave up 1 base and J gave up 0 bases, with 7 bases separating them. In nucleotides, the CDR3 is TGCGCCAGCAGCTTGTACGGTTTGAACACTGAAGCTTTCTTT. Translating it yields CASSLYGLNTEAFF.

The rearrangement uses TRBV4-1 and TRBJ1-1; 7 bases are a match to TRBD1. With 0 bases clipped from V and 2 bases from J, the junction kept 3 bases outside the gene matches. Germline assignment: CDR1 MGHRA and CDR2 YSYEKL. The CDR3 has 15 amino acids. DNA for the CDR3: TGCGCCAGCAGCCAAGATGGACAGGCCAACACTGAAGCTTTCTTT. Translating gives CASSQDGQANTEAFF.

CDR3 residues: CATRGAQNYGYTF. The CDR3 DNA follows: TGTGCCACCCGTGGGGCCCAGAACTATGGCTACACCTTC. The chain has TRBV28 and TRBJ1-2; D may be TRBD1 (5 bases). This CDR3 spans 13 amino acids. Germline values: CDR1 MDHEN, CDR2 SYDVKM. The V gene lost 10 bases and the J gene lost 2 bases, with 14 bases spanning the gap.